This passage covers 14 T cell receptor beta chains from one sample sequenced in a study of T cell responses to AZD1222 COVID-19 vaccine. TCRdb's copy holds only in-frame clones and misses some; the assay was immunoSEQ multiplex PCR. The table includes about 150,000 clones, 92% detected once. The source was peripheral blood, collected on day 0 of AZD1222 vaccination. Receptor source: an adult in good health.

The V gene is TRBV29-1, the J gene TRBJ2-1; TRBD1 matches 10 bases. CDR3 length: 20 amino acids. Germline V gene sequence: CDR1 SQVTM, CDR2 ANQGSEA. With 3 bases clipped from V and 0 bases from J, the junction kept 17 bases outside the gene matches. The CDR3 region is CSVEGLPGQGHRSSYNEQFF. In DNA form, the CDR3 reads TGCAGCGTTGAGGGTCTTCCGGGACAGGGGCACCGTAGCTCCTACAATGAGCAGTTCTTC.

This chain links TRBV2 with TRBJ1-2, with 9 bases aligning to TRBD1. The CDR3 runs 15 residues. The germline CDR1 and CDR2 sequences are SNHLY and FYNNEI. V dropped 5 bases and J dropped 0; count of bases not matched to a gene: 4. In nucleotides, the CDR3 is TGTGCCAGCAGTACAGGGGGCCTAACTAACTATGGCTACACCTTC. Protein product: CASSTGGLTNYGYTF.

This chain uses TRBV28 with TRBJ2-7; 9 nucleotides agree with TRBD2. The CDR3 totals 15 residues. The V gene's germline CDR1 is MDHEN and CDR2 SYDVKM. V lost 5 bases to trimming and J lost 2 bases; unmatched junction nucleotides: 7. This CDR3 reads CASSPGGTSPYEQYF. CDR3 nucleotides: TGTGCCAGCAGTCCCGGAGGGACTAGCCCCTACGAGCAGTACTTC.

This clone was detected once. This chain joins TRBV29-1 and TRBJ1-1; tentatively, D is TRBD1 (5 bases). The V end was cut by 3 bases, the J end by 0 bases, with 14 bases between. Per germline, CDR1 SQVTM and CDR2 ANQGSEA. The CDR3 is 15 amino acids. CDR3 coding DNA: TGCAGCGTTGATTGGGCAGGGAAGATGAACACTGAAGCTTTCTTT. Its protein product is CSVDWAGKMNTEAFF.

V and J are TRBV6-6 and TRBJ2-2, with D unclear. Between the trimmed V and J ends, which lost 6 bases and 0 bases, there was a span of 8 bases. Germline-derived CDR1 and CDR2 are MNHNY and SVGAGI (reference sequence). This CDR3 contains 14 residues. CDR3 DNA: TGTGCCAGCAGCCAGCAAACGAACACCGGGGAGCTGTTTTTT. This translates into CASSQQTNTGELFF.

The gene calls are TRBV29-1 and TRBJ1-4; no clear D gene. Per germline, CDR1 SQVTM and CDR2 ANQGSEA. V dropped 6 bases and J dropped 7 bases, with 9 bases sitting between them. The CDR3 contains 11 residues. The CDR3 DNA sequence: TGCAGCGTCGCCTCAGTTGAAAAACTGTTTTTT. This codes for CSVASVEKLFF.

This rearrangement joins TRBV4-3 to TRBJ1-6; D perhaps matches TRBD1 (5 bases). Per the germline V gene, CDR1 is LGHNA and CDR2 is YSLEER. The CDR3 has 15 amino acids. V was cut by 3 bases and J by 7 bases, with 13 bases left in between. The DNA for the CDR3 is TGCGCCAGCAGCCAGGGCCTTAACAGGAATTCACCCCTCCACTTT. This codes for CASSQGLNRNSPLHF.

The chain carries TRBV5-1 and TRBJ2-1; perhaps TRBD1 as D (6 bases). The CDR3 spans 15 residues. Germline assignment: CDR1 SGHRS and CDR2 YFSETQ. V lost 5 bases, J lost 0 bases, and 12 bases lay in between. The CDR3 DNA is TGCGCCAGCAGTTCCCGGACAGACTCCTACAATGAGCAGTTCTTC. The encoded protein is CASSSRTDSYNEQFF.

The chain combines TRBV3-1 (or the pseudogene TRBV3-2) with TRBJ1-6; D remains ambiguous. Trimming shortened V by 2 bases and J by 7 bases, and 9 bases separated the two germline ends. The CDR3 sequence is 14 residues long. From germline, CDR1 is LGHDT and CDR2 YNNKEL (reference sequence). The CDR3 sequence: CASSQWVNNSPLHF. CDR3 coding DNA: TGTGCCAGCAGCCAATGGGTAAACAATTCACCCCTCCACTTT.

This chain joins TRBV21-1 and TRBJ1-4. TRBV21-1 is listed as a pseudogene. This CDR3 spans 14 amino acids. As DNA, the CDR3 is TGTGCCAGCAGCAACCGCCCGACCGGTGAAAAACTGTTTTTT. Encoded protein: CASSNRPTGEKLFF.

V and J are TRBV29-1 and TRBJ1-2; a weak D match, TRBD1 (6 bases). The CDR3 consists of 13 residues. Germline V CDR1 and CDR2: SQVTM, ANQGSEA. V lost 3 bases and J lost 8, with 16 bases in between. CDR3 in amino acids: CSVERDTHGGYTF. In nucleotides, the CDR3 is TGCAGCGTTGAGCGGGACACCCACGGGGGCTACACCTTC.

The sample holds one count of this clone. The chain carries TRBV29-1 and TRBJ2-1, with 9 bases identical to TRBD1. CDR1 and CDR2 from the germline V gene are SQVTM and ANQGSEA. CDR3 length: 15 residues. V gave up 8 bases and J gave up 4 bases; unmatched junction bases: 12. Written as DNA, the CDR3 is TGCAGCTCCCGTTCCGGGACAGGGAGATACAATGAGCAGTTCTTC. The encoded protein is CSSRSGTGRYNEQFF.

A single count supports this clone. V usage is TRBV6-5 and J usage is TRBJ2-5; TRBD1 agrees at 7 bases. This CDR3 is 15 amino acids long. From germline, CDR1 is MNHEY and CDR2 SVGAGI. Germline trimming cut 6 bases from V and 4 bases from J; bases unmatched to any gene: 11. CDR3 region: CASSSLKGGGETQYF. CDR3 DNA sequence: TGTGCCAGCAGCTCCTTAAAAGGGGGCGGAGAGACCCAGTACTTC.

The sample holds a few counts of this clone. This chain uses TRBV19 with TRBJ1-6; D unclear. The V gene lost 6 bases and the J gene lost 0 bases, with 15 bases spanning the gap. This CDR3 spans 17 amino acids. Germline V CDR1 and CDR2: LNHDA, SQIVND (reference sequence). CDR3 protein: CASRRTHLSSYNSPLHF. The CDR3, as DNA: TGTGCCAGTAGGCGGACGCATCTTAGCTCCTATAATTCACCCCTCCACTTT.